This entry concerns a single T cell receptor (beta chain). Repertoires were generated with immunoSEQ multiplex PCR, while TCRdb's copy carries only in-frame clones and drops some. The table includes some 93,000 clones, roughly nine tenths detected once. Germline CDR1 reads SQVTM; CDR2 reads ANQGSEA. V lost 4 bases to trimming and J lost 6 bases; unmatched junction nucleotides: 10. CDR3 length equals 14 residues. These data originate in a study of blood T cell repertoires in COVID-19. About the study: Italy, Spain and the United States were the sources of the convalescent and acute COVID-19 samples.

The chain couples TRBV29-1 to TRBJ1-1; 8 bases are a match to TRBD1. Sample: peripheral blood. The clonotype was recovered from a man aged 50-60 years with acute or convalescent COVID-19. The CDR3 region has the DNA TGCAGCGTTGGTTTAGGACAGGGTTTATCTGAAGCTTTCTTT. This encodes CSVGLGQGLSEAFF. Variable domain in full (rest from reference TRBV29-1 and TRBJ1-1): SAVISQKPSRDICQRGTSLTIQCQVDSQVTMMFWYRQQPGQSLTLIATANQGSEATYESGFVIDKFPISRPNLTFSTLTVSNMSPEDSSIYLCSVGLGQGLSEAFFGQGTRLTVV.